This T cell receptor beta chain was identified in a study of regulatory T cells in long-lasting Graves disease. V gave up 0 bases and J gave up 6 bases, with 15 bases separating them. The germline V gene has CDR1 MNHEY and CDR2 SVGEGT. The CDR3 length is 17 residues. Study observations and caveats: Shared public clonotypes totalled 2,741 in persistent patients, compared with around 930 in new patients. Persistent disease favored TRBV28, TRBJ1-2 and TRBJ2-5.

This clonotype showed up many times. Its antigen remains unidentified. Time point noted: newly diagnosed GD, antithyroid drugs for less than 3 months. Extracted PBMC RNA gave rise to the TCR library. Construction of TCR beta libraries relied on iRepertoire HTBI primers and on Arm-PCR targeting CDR3 regions. From the multiplex PCR reads, TCRdb called clonotypes with MiXCR, one entry per CDR3 protein. The data hold some 320,000 distinct CDR3 sequences, with about 18% observed a single time. Specimen: peripheral blood mononuclear cells (PBMCs), collected at new diagnosis, from a patient treated with antithyroid drugs. This chain joins TRBV6-2 or TRBV6-3 and TRBJ1-6; unclear D gene. This TCR came from a female donor with Graves disease. The DNA for the CDR3 is TGTGCCAGCAGTTACTCTGGCCCGGCAGAGGTTAATTCACCCCTCCACTTT. Protein product: CASSYSGPAEVNSPLHF.